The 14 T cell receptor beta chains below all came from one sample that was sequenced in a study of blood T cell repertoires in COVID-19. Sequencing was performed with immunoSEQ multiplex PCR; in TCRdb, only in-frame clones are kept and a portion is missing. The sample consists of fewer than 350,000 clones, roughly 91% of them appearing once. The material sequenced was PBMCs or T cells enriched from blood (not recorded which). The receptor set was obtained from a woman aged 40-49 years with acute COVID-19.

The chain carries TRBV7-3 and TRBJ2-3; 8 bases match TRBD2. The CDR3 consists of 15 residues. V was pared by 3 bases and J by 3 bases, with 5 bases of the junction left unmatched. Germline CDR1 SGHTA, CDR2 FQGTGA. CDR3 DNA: TGTGCCAGCAGCTTCCTCGGGGGGGAAACAGATACGCAGTATTTT. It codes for CASSFLGGETDTQYF.

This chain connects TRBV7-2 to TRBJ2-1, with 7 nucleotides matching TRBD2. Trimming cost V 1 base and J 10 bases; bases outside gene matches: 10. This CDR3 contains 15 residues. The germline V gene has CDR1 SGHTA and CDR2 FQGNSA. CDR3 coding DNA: TGTGCCAGCAGCTTAGGACTTGGCGGGGGTAGGGAGCAGTTCTTC. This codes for CASSLGLGGGREQFF.

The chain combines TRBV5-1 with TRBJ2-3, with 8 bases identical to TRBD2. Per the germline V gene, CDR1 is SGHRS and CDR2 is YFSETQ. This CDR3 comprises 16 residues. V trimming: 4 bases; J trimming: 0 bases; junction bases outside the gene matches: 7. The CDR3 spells CASSTRLASSTDTQYF. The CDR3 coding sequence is TGCGCCAGCAGCACCCGACTAGCGTCGAGCACAGATACGCAGTATTTT.

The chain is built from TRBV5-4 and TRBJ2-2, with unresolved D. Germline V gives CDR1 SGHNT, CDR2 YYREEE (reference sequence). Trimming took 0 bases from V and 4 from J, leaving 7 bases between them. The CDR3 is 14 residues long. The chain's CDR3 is CASSLAGTTGELFF. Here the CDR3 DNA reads TGTGCCAGCAGCTTGGCGGGTACCACCGGGGAGCTGTTTTTT.

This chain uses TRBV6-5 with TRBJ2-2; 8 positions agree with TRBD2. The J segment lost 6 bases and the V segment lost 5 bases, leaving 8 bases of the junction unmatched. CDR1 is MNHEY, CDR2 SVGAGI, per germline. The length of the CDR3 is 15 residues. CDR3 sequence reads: CASSHDSGMAGELFF. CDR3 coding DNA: TGTGCCAGCAGTCACGATAGCGGGATGGCCGGGGAGCTGTTTTTT.

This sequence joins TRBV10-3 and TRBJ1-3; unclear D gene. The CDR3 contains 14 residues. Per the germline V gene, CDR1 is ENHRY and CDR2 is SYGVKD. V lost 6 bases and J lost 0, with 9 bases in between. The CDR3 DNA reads TGTGCCATCAGCTCTACGAGCTCTGGAAACACCATATATTTT. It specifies CAISSTSSGNTIYF.

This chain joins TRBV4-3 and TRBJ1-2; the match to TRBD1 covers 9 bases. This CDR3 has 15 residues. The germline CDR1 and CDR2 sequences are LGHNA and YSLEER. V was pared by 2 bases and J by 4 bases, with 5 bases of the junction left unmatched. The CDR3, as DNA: TGCGCCAGCAGCCAATCACAGGGGGCGACCTATGGCTACACCTTC. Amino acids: CASSQSQGATYGYTF.

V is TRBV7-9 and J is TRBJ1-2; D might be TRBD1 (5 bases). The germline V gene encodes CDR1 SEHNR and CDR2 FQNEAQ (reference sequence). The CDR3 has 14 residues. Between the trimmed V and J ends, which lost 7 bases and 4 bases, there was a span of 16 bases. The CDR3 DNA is TGTGCCAGCACCGTCACGCAGGGTTCCTATGGCTACACCTTC. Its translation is CASTVTQGSYGYTF.

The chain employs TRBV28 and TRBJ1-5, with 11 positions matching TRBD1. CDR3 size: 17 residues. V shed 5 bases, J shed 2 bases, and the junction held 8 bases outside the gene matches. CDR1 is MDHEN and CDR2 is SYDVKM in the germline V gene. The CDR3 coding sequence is TGTGCCAGCAGTCCGGACAGGGGGCCAAGGGGCAATCAGCCCCAGCATTTT. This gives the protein CASSPDRGPRGNQPQHF.

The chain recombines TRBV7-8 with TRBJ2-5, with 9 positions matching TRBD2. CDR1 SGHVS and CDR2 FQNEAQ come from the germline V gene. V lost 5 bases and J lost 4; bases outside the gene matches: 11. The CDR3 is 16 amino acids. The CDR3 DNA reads TGTGCCAGCAGCCTGGCGACTAGCGGAGTCGTAGAGACCCAGTACTTC. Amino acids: CASSLATSGVVETQYF.

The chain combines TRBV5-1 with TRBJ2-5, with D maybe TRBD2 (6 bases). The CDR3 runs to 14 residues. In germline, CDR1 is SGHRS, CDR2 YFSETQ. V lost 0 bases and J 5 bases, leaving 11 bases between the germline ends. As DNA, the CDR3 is TGCGCCAGCAGCTTGGTCGCGGGGACCGAGACCCAGTACTTC. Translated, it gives CASSLVAGTETQYF.

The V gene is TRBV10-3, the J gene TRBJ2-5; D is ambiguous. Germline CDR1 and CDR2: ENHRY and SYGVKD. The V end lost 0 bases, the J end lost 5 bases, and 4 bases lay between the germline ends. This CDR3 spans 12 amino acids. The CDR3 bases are TGTGCCATCAGTGAGTCCCGGGAGACCCAGTACTTC. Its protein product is CAISESRETQYF.

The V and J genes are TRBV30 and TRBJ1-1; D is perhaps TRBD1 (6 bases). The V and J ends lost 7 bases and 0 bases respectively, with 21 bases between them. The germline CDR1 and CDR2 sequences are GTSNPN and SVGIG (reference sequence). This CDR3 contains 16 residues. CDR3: CASQTGQGRMNTEAFF. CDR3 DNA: TGTGCCTCCCAAACAGGGCAGGGGCGAATGAACACTGAAGCTTTCTTT.

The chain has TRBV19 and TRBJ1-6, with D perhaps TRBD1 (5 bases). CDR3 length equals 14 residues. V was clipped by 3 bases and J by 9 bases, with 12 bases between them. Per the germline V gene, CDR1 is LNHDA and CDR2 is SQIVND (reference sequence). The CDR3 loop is CASSMGPGGSPLHF. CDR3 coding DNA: TGTGCCAGTAGTATGGGGCCCGGCGGTTCACCCCTCCACTTT.